This T cell receptor (beta chain) was observed in a study of breast tumors, draining lymph nodes, adjacent tissues. The CDR3 spans 13 residues. Trimming at V came to 10 bases and at J to 6 bases, leaving 8 bases not matched to a gene. The V gene's germline CDR1 is KGHDR and CDR2 SFDVKD. Using its own MiXCR run on the multiplex PCR reads, TCRdb lists one record per CDR3 protein. The data show approximately 60,000 distinct CDR3 sequences, less than 75% seen once. Notes on the study in general: Data only fit, rather than demonstrated, lymph node origin of most tumor T cells. Compared with lymph nodes, tumors were less diverse; compared with nontumor tissue, more. Tumor and nontumor repertoires were significantly more similar in luminal-like than in basal-like breast cancer. Most tumor T cells seemingly derive from lymph node, then expand in tumor.

With respect to this clonotype: What it binds is unknown.

This sequence joins TRBV24-1 and TRBJ2-1; 7 bases align to TRBD2. This clonotype was sampled from a female donor with breast cancer. Some clones in this sample may be carry-over from other donors' samples. Sequencing was done on a sample of breast tumor tissue. Here the CDR3 DNA reads TGTGCCACGGGGAGGGACGCCGGCAATGAGCAGTTCTTC. Translated: CATGRDAGNEQFF.